This record concerns one TCR beta chain sequence. Its antigen remains unidentified. No base-level quality is on record; no much larger clone is a single base apart. Every donor was a healthy Caucasian. CDR1 and CDR2 are drawn from the germline V gene: SNHLY, FYNNEI. V is trimmed back by 8 bases and J by 7 bases, and the junction contains 8 bases that no gene match accounts for. The CDR3 measures 14 amino acids from cysteine to phenylalanine. Of all the DNA, just the CDR3 is kept, 42 bases in frame from base 1. The entry originates in a study of identical twins (dated by TCRdb to 2015 to 2016). A note on the overall study: To test whether fetal clonotypes persist, this study deep-sequenced TCR alpha and beta repertoires from monozygotic twins, from unrelated adults of various ages, and from cord blood. To rule out contamination, replicate twin experiments were performed at different times with different library preparation protocols. General conclusions and limits of the study: Recombination models systematically underestimated out-of-frame TCR alpha sharing in monozygotic twins but agreed with sharing between unrelated individuals. Abundant cord blood beta clonotypes carried fewer insertions; young adult naive repertoires showed a weaker similar trend, while memory repertoires showed none. Invariant T cells such as MAIT and iNKT could partly confound zero-insertion analyses, though diverse VJ usage argued against this for most clonotypes. Conclusions relied on cross-sectional statistical analysis, since the same donors could not be followed over many years. A weaker excess of twin sharing was found in beta out-of-frame sequences because the signal-to-noise ratio was lowered by fewer shared sequences. Compared with coincidental sharing between unrelated individuals, an excess of low generation-probability sequences was observed among out-of-frame TCR alpha sequences shared between twins.

Libraries were built with 5' RACE. The sequencing machine was an Illumina HiSeq 2000. A universal primer binding site was introduced by template switching, and a unique molecular identifier was present in the final cDNA, enabling accurate counting of TCR cDNA molecules. Specific primers in the conserved constant-segment region were used to synthesize first-strand cDNA for TCR alpha and beta chains. Each cDNA library was double barcoded, with a SMART-Mk sample barcode plus Illumina barcodes, to control for contamination. TruSeq adapter sequences, together with Illumina sample barcodes, were added in two successive PCR steps. The Illumina HiSeq platform was used with custom primers to sequence TCR alpha and beta cDNA libraries. As for the authors' bioinformatics: Raw reads were processed with MiGEC to extract unique molecular identifiers, and MiXCR was used to determine CDR3 positions. For each individual, recombination models were inferred using an EM algorithm with the repgenHMM and IGoR tools. Shared clonotype analysis was performed with the tcR package in R, normalizing sharing by the product of cloneset sizes. Out-of-frame nonproductive sequences were analyzed to study raw recombination free of thymic and clonal selection effects. Clones were called with MiXCR by TCRdb after fastp trimmed the public reads at Q25, and only in-frame beta chains were retained. Every distinct CDR3 protein forms one entry, paired with its most common genes and DNA. These V and J calls originate from TCRdb's pipeline instead of the authors' own analysis. The sample table lists around 1.7 million distinct CDR3 sequences, around 29% of them with a count of one. Of the sample, about 0.27% falls within the top ten clones.

The rearrangement combines TRBV2 with TRBJ1-4; the junction holds 9 bases that match TRBD1. What was sequenced was cord blood. The clonotype originates from a newborn girl in good health. The DNA sequence is TGTGCCAGCTACCGACAGGGGGATGGTGAAAAACTGTTTTTT. This is translated as CASYRQGDGEKLFF.